This TCR beta chain was recorded in a study of T-cell reconstitution after alpha-beta-depleted transplantation in children. In this sample, this clonotype turned up many times. What it recognizes is unknown. Study outcomes and limitations: The origin of alpha-beta T cells about two months after transplant was reportedly several hundred expanded graft clones. Where some patients showed high TCRbeta diversity at day 60, it came from recipient T cells and thymic progenitors that had survived. T-cell numbers and diversity one year post-transplant derived largely from freshly generated T cells.

Researchers prepared the TCRbeta library using unique molecular identifiers, the study reports. TCRdb processed the PCR reads anew with MiXCR; each CDR3 protein has one entry. Here the sample spans 480,000 or so distinct CDR3 sequences, about 11% being singletons. Source: PBMCs, taken before TCRalphabeta/CD19-depleted stem cell transplant. The receptor was isolated from a child aged 2 to 10 with inherited bone marrow failure, due to receive a stem cell transplant.

The CDR3 bases are TGTGCCATCAGGGCTCGGGAGGACAGCTCCTATAATTCACCCCTCCACTTT. It yields the protein CAIRAREDSSYNSPLHF. The V call is TRBV10-3, the J call TRBJ1-6; possible D gene TRBD1, 6 bases. The V end lost 6 bases, the J end lost 0 bases, and 15 bases lay between the germline ends. This CDR3 comprises 17 residues. The germline gives CDR1 ENHRY, CDR2 SYGVKD.